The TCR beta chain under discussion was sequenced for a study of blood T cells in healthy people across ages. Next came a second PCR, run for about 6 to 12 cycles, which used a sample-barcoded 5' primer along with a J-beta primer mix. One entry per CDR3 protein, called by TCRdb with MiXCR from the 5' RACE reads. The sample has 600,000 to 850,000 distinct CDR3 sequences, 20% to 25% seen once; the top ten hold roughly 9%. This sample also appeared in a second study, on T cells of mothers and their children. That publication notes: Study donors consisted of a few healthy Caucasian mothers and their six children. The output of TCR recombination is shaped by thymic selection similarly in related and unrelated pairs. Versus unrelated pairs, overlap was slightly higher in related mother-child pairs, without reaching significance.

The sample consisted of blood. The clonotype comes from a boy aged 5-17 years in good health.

Here the CDR3 reads CASSLTTSGYNEQFF. In nucleotides, the CDR3 is TGTGCCAGCAGTTTAACGACTAGCGGCTACAATGAGCAGTTCTTC. This rearrangement joins TRBV27 to TRBJ2-1; 9 bases line up with TRBD2. CDR1 is MNHEY and CDR2 is SMNVEV in the germline V gene (reference sequence). J was trimmed by 3 bases and V by 2 bases; bases with no gene match: 2. CDR3 size: 15 residues.